This TCR beta chain comes out of a study of naive and memory T cell subsets. Notes on the study in general: Especially in CD8 cells, naive repertoires contained a few larger clonotypes, possibly CD45RA-re-expressing memory cells. Clonotypes are single alpha or beta chains, not paired receptors.

Notes on this clonotype: Its antigen remains unidentified.

The beta constant-region primer was an equimolar mix of two oligonucleotides covering TRBC1 and TRBC2. Ligated cDNA was amplified by four rounds of PCR with nested alpha and beta constant-region primers and SP2. TCRdb used MiXCR to reprocess the UMI-ligation and nested PCR reads, holding one entry per CDR3 protein. This table holds about 160,000 distinct CDR3 sequences, over 20% found once. The clonotype originates from a human donor in good health. The specimen was naive CD4+ T cells from blood.

The CDR3 region has the DNA TGCGCCAGCAGCTTGAGGTCGGCTAGCTACTACAATGAGCAGTTCTTC. It codes for CASSLRSASYYNEQFF. This chain links TRBV5-1 with TRBJ2-1, with D perhaps matching TRBD2 (5 bases). Germline V gene lookup returns CDR1 SGHRS and CDR2 YFSETQ. The CDR3 covers 16 residues. V was pared by 1 base and J by 3 bases, with 14 bases between.